These 10 T cell receptor beta chains share one sample of origin, sequenced in a study of beta chain features in type 1 diabetes. The antigens of these receptors remain unknown. Expressed TCRB transcripts were sequenced after all isolated RNA was converted to cDNA. Clones were read by immunoSEQ multiplex PCR, and TCRdb kept only the in-frame ones, dropping some. This table has some 290,000 clones, roughly 25% appearing once. Study-wide findings and caveats: Type 1 diabetes patients had TCRB CDR3s that were shorter (moderately but significantly so) in all four CD4+ subsets.

The source material was naive CD4+ T cells from blood. Receptor source: a woman under 40 with type 1 diabetes.

The chain joins TRBV28 to TRBJ2-3; 9 nucleotides line up with TRBD2. CDR1 and CDR2 (germline): MDHEN, SYDVKM. The CDR3 is 14 amino acids. Trimming cost V 6 bases and J 1 base; bases outside gene matches: 2. CDR3 sequence: CASRRTSGTDTQYF. The CDR3 DNA is TGTGCCAGCAGACGGACTAGCGGCACAGATACGCAGTATTTT.

This clone was detected only a few times. The chain couples TRBV28 to TRBJ2-7; 7 bases are shared with TRBD1. The ends lost 2 bases at V and 9 bases at J; junction bases unmatched: 13. There are 15 residues in the CDR3. Germline values: CDR1 MDHEN, CDR2 SYDVKM. As DNA, the CDR3 is TGTGCCAGCAGTTTAGGGGACAGCCTCACCAAAGGGCAGTACTTC. Translating it yields CASSLGDSLTKGQYF.

This chain uses TRBV7-2 with TRBJ2-5, with 10 bases aligning to TRBD2. The CDR3 contains 12 residues. Losses at the gene ends were 5 bases for V and 9 bases for J; bases not matched to a gene: 3. CDR1 and CDR2 (germline): SGHTA, FQGNSA. Here the CDR3 DNA reads TGTGCCAGCAGCGCAGCGGGAGGGTCCCAGTACTTC. Its translation is CASSAAGGSQYF.

This clone was counted between two and nine times. Mismatch with germline at one junction end may stem from a read error. The chain links TRBV7-3 to TRBJ2-1; 10 nucleotides agree with TRBD2. The CDR3 extends over 11 amino acids. Germline CDR1 reads SGHTA; CDR2 reads FQGTGA. The CDR3 DNA is TGTGCCAGCAGCGTAACTAGCGGGAAGTTCTTC. It translates to CASSVTSGKFF.

This sequence joins TRBV29-1 and TRBJ1-2; a possible D gene is TRBD1 (6 bases). Germline V gives CDR1 SQVTM, CDR2 ANQGSEA. This CDR3 is 12 amino acids long. V lost 4 bases and J 3 bases, leaving 9 bases between the germline ends. Here the CDR3 DNA reads TGCAGCGTTGGCAACAGGGACTATGGCTACACCTTC. Its translation: CSVGNRDYGYTF. The full variable domain, completed using reference TRBV29-1 and TRBJ1-2, is SAVISQKPSRDICQRGTSLTIQCQVDSQVTMMFWYRQQPGQSLTLIATANQGSEATYESGFVIDKFPISRPNLTFSTLTVSNMSPEDSSIYLCSVGNRDYGYTFGSGTRLTVV.

This clone was counted only a few times. The chain carries TRBV7-2 and TRBJ1-2; D is unresolved. The CDR3 contains 14 residues. CDR1 and CDR2 from the germline V gene are SGHTA and FQGNSA. Trimming cost V 0 bases and J 8 bases, with 13 bases left between them. DNA of the CDR3: TGTGCCAGCAGCTTAGCGTCGAAGGCGCGGGGCTACACCTTC. Residues: CASSLASKARGYTF.

This sequence joins TRBV4-2 and TRBJ2-1; TRBD2 matches 10 bases. V dropped 0 bases and J dropped 10; count of bases not matched to a gene: 9. The CDR3 consists of 16 residues. The germline gives CDR1 LGHNA, CDR2 YNFKEQ. The CDR3 DNA follows: TGTGCCAGCAGCCAAGATACGGCTAGCGGGAGAGACGAGCAGTTCTTC. Translating it yields CASSQDTASGRDEQFF.

This clone is a singleton in its sample. The genes are TRBV5-1 and TRBJ2-1; D is uncertain. The CDR3 spans 15 residues. The germline CDR1 and CDR2 sequences are SGHRS and YFSETQ. Deletions cut 3 bases from V and 4 bases from J, with 14 bases between. The CDR3 DNA reads TGCGCCAGCAGCTCCGGATTTATACAGTACAATGAGCAGTTCTTC. It specifies CASSSGFIQYNEQFF.

Comment on this clone: Other DNA sequences in this specimen translate into the identical CDR3. This chain joins TRBV15 and TRBJ1-2; the D gene is possibly TRBD1 (5 bases). The length of the CDR3 is 15 residues. V lost 1 base to trimming and J lost 0 bases, with 9 bases between them. Looked up from germline, CDR1 is LNHNV and CDR2 is YYDKDF (reference sequence). For the CDR3, the DNA is TGTGCCACCAGCAGAGGTGTAGGGGCTAACTATGGCTACACCTTC. It codes for CATSRGVGANYGYTF.

The chain uses TRBV28 and TRBJ2-1; 16 bases are a match to TRBD2. The CDR3 spans 18 residues. The germline V gene encodes CDR1 MDHEN and CDR2 SYDVKM. V dropped 6 bases and J dropped 6; count of bases not matched to a gene: 11. The CDR3 sequence is CASRMGGTSGRALNEQFF. The CDR3 DNA follows: TGTGCCAGCAGGATGGGAGGGACTAGCGGGAGGGCCCTCAATGAGCAGTTCTTC.